The TCR beta chain under discussion was sequenced for a study of OX40 agonist ivuxolimab in advanced cancers. The study, taken as a whole, reports: The 0.1-3.0 mg/kg partial responders had among the lowest clonal expansion.

Assay used: immunoSEQ multiplex PCR; TCRdb lists only in-frame clones, some missing. The sample shows tens of thousands of clones, 70% to 90% of them seen only once. Concerning this clone: Antigen: not known.

Sample: CD4+ or CD8+ T cells sorted from blood, taken in a trial of the OX40 agonist ivuxolimab. This TCR was recovered from an adult with an advanced solid tumor such as melanoma, head and neck, liver or kidney cancer.

CDR3: CASSLTNQETQYF. The CDR3 region has the DNA TGTGCCAGCAGCCTCACGAATCAAGAGACCCAGTACTTC. The chain employs TRBV11-3 and TRBJ2-5; D gene ambiguous. The CDR3 totals 13 residues. Germline CDR1 is SGHNT and CDR2 is YENEEA. V was clipped by 5 bases and J by 2 bases, with 9 bases between them.